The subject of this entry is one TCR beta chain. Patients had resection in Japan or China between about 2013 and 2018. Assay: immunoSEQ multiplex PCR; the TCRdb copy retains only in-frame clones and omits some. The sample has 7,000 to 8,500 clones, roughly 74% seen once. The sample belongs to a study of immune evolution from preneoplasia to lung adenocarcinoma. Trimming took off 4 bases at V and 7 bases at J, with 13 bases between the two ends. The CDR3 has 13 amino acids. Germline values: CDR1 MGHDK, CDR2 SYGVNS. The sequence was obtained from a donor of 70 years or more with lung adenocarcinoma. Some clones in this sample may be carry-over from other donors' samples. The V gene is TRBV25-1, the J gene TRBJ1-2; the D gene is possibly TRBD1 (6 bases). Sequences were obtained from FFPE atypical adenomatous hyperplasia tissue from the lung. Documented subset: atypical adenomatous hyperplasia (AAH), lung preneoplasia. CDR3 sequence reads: CASSARTVSGYTF. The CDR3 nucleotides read TGTGCCAGCAGTGCCAGGACAGTCAGTGGCTACACCTTC.